This T cell receptor beta chain is from a study of response to subunit inactivated influenza vaccine. Notes on the study in general: Each seasonal influenza vaccination, the authors suggested, recruits few new T cells.

A word on this clonotype: What it recognizes is unknown.

In germline, CDR1 is ENHRY, CDR2 SYGVKD. The CDR3 spans 12 residues. The J segment lost 7 bases and the V segment lost 9 bases, leaving 7 bases of the junction unmatched. MiXCR, applied by TCRdb to the RT-PCR reads, yields one record per CDR3 protein. The sample carries about 620,000 distinct CDR3 sequences, about 11% recorded once. V is TRBV10-3 and J is TRBJ2-7; 9 bases line up with TRBD1. Sequenced material: PBMCs from blood, taken on the day of vaccination. The sequence came from a man aged 50 or older who received an inactivated influenza vaccine. CDR3 in DNA: TGTGCCATTGCATTGGACAGGGGTGAGCAGTACTTC. Translated: CAIALDRGEQYF.